The 15 T cell receptor beta chains below were found in one sample sequenced in a study of shared clonotypes between healthy human individuals. The naive CD8 subset, CD45RO-negative cells positively selected for CCR7, excluded terminally differentiated effector memory CD45RA+ cells. This table comes from immunoSEQ multiplex PCR, and its TCRdb copy is limited to in-frame clones, with some not included. This table holds roughly 590,000 clones, just under 97% found once. The sequencing sample was made of naive CD8+ T cells sorted from blood. The receptors come from a woman aged 25 to 45 in good health.

The chain uses TRBV10-2 and TRBJ2-7, with 8 bases that match TRBD1. This CDR3 is built from 13 residues. Germline V lookup: CDR1 WSHSY, CDR2 SAAADI. The junction had 2 bases not matched to a gene; V was cut back by 2 bases and J by 5 bases. CDR3 coding DNA: TGCGCCAGCAGTGAGACAGGGGGTGACGAGCAGTACTTC. Its translation is CASSETGGDEQYF.

About this clone: Distinct nucleotide sequences in the sample also encode this CDR3. V gene TRBV4-1 combines with J gene TRBJ2-3, with 12 bases matching TRBD2. The CDR3 consists of 16 residues. The germline gives CDR1 MGHRA, CDR2 YSYEKL. Trimming removed 4 bases from V and 3 bases from J; junction bases left unmatched: 5. The CDR3 protein is CASSRTSGRSTDTQYF. The CDR3 DNA reads as TGCGCCAGCAGCCGTACTAGCGGGAGGTCGACAGATACGCAGTATTTT.

The chain uses TRBV11-2 and TRBJ2-1, with D tentatively TRBD2 (6 bases). The V and J ends lost 4 bases and 1 base respectively, with 14 bases between them. The CDR3 sequence is 16 residues long. Germline-derived CDR1 and CDR2 are SGHAT and FQNNGV. CDR3 loop: CASSSVLGRSYNEQFF. CDR3 sequence (DNA): TGTGCCAGCAGCTCGGTCCTCGGGAGATCCTACAATGAGCAGTTCTTC.

This sequence joins TRBV27 and TRBJ2-7; a possible D gene is TRBD1 (5 bases). Germline V gives CDR1 MNHEY, CDR2 SMNVEV (reference sequence). Trimming shortened V by 10 bases and J by 4 bases, and 17 bases separated the two germline ends. CDR3 length equals 13 residues. CDR3 nucleotides: TGTGCCACCCTTGGCAAGGGGCCTTACGAGCAGTACTTC. It translates to CATLGKGPYEQYF.

The V and J genes are TRBV28 and TRBJ1-1, with 9 bases lining up with TRBD1. The V and J ends lost 3 bases and 7 bases, in that order; junction bases with no gene match: 3. Germline V gene lookup returns CDR1 MDHEN and CDR2 SYDVKM. The length of the CDR3 is 13 residues. The CDR3 reads CASSFGDRDEAFF. The DNA of the CDR3 is TGTGCCAGCAGTTTTGGGGACAGGGATGAAGCTTTCTTT.

The rearrangement links TRBV4-1 to TRBJ2-3; D perhaps matches TRBD2 (6 bases). V lost 0 bases to trimming and J lost 3 bases, with 16 bases between them. CDR1 is MGHRA and CDR2 is YSYEKL in the germline V gene. The CDR3 is made up of 17 amino acids. Written as DNA, the CDR3 is TGCGCCAGCAGCCAAGACAGGCCGGGAGTAGTGACAGATACGCAGTATTTT. Its translation is CASSQDRPGVVTDTQYF.

This clone was detected once. This rearrangement joins TRBV28 to TRBJ1-4, with D perhaps TRBD1 (5 bases). Germline loops: CDR1 MDHEN, CDR2 SYDVKM. This CDR3 contains 14 residues. The V end was cut by 3 bases, the J end by 5 bases, with 10 bases between. CDR3 region: CASSFGAQNEKLFF. The CDR3 DNA reads as TGTGCCAGCAGTTTTGGGGCCCAGAATGAAAAACTGTTTTTT. The full variable domain, rest sourced from reference TRBV28 and TRBJ1-4, is DVKVTQSSRYLVKRTGEKVFLECVQDMDHENMFWYRQDPGLGLRLIYFSYDVKMKEKGDIPEGYSVSREKKERFSLILESASTNQTSMYLCASSFGAQNEKLFFGSGTQLSVL.

This chain joins TRBV21-1 and TRBJ2-2; the table's D call, TRBD2, has no DNA check behind it. TRBV21-1 is described as a pseudogene. The CDR3 sequence is 16 residues long. CDR3 amino acids: CASSNPSGRGTGELFF. CDR3 bases: TGTGCCAGCAGCAACCCTAGCGGGAGAGGTACCGGGGAGCTGTTTTTT.

This rearrangement joins TRBV7-6 to TRBJ2-7; no definite D call. The CDR3 contains 15 residues. Germline CDR1 is SGHVS and CDR2 is FNYEAQ. V shed 0 bases and J shed 1 base, with 10 bases lying between them. DNA of the CDR3: TGTGCCAGCAGCTTAGCCGCGGCTGCTTCCTACGAGCAGTACTTC. Protein product: CASSLAAAASYEQYF.

The rearrangement joins TRBV27 to TRBJ2-7; no reliable D call. Germline V gives CDR1 MNHEY, CDR2 SMNVEV (reference sequence). Trimming pared 3 bases from V and 0 bases from J, leaving 9 bases between. The CDR3 is 14 amino acids. The CDR3 DNA follows: TGTGCCAGCAGTTTTGGGCAGGACTCCTACGAGCAGTACTTC. Its translation: CASSFGQDSYEQYF.

The chain employs TRBV27 and TRBJ2-2; D is unclear. The germline V gene encodes CDR1 MNHEY and CDR2 SMNVEV (reference sequence). This CDR3 spans 15 amino acids. Trimming cost V 7 bases and J 6 bases, with 18 bases left between them. Here the CDR3 reads CASTTQVAAAGELFF. The CDR3 bases are TGTGCCAGCACGACCCAGGTCGCTGCCGCCGGGGAGCTGTTTTTT.

This clone was observed once. The chain employs TRBV14 and TRBJ2-7; D is possibly TRBD1 (6 bases). Germline loops: CDR1 SGHDN, CDR2 FVKESK. CDR3 size: 17 residues. Trimming stripped 1 base from V and 0 bases from J, with 16 bases between. The CDR3 sequence: CASSQGGATGISYEQYF. As DNA, the CDR3 is TGTGCCAGCAGCCAAGGAGGAGCTACAGGGATCTCCTACGAGCAGTACTTC.

The V gene is TRBV27, the J gene TRBJ2-1; 13 bases agree with TRBD2. Germline V lookup: CDR1 MNHEY, CDR2 SMNVEV (reference sequence). V was pared by 6 bases and J by 7 bases, with 6 bases of the junction left unmatched. The CDR3 loop spans 15 amino acids. The CDR3 DNA follows: TGTGCCAGCAGCGGACTAGCGGGAGAAGGTAATGAGCAGTTCTTC. This gives the protein CASSGLAGEGNEQFF.

The chain combines TRBV5-4 with TRBJ2-1; D is uncertain. The CDR3 has 14 residues. Germline assignment: CDR1 SGHNT and CDR2 YYREEE (reference sequence). V lost 2 bases to trimming and J lost 5 bases, with 11 bases between them. The CDR3 region has the DNA TGTGCCAGCAGCTTTCGAGGACCGCACAATGAGCAGTTCTTC. Protein product: CASSFRGPHNEQFF.

This chain links TRBV7-8 with TRBJ2-3; 7 bases agree with TRBD2. The V and J ends lost 5 bases and 4 bases, in that order; junction bases with no gene match: 9. The CDR3 has 15 amino acids. CDR1 is SGHVS and CDR2 is FQNEAQ in the germline V gene. CDR3 in DNA: TGTGCCAGCAGCCGAAAGCGGGACCGCGCAGATACGCAGTATTTT. This sequence encodes CASSRKRDRADTQYF.